This T cell receptor (beta chain) was retrieved from a study of blood T cells in healthy people across ages. About this clonotype itself: The antigen remains unidentified.

Study-wide points: The diversity estimates, figures obtained from one million T cells, were considered underestimates.

CDR1 and CDR2 (germline): LNHNV, YYDKDF (reference sequence). This CDR3 comprises 12 residues. V gave up 2 bases and J gave up 3 bases, with 3 bases separating them. Then a second PCR, running about 6 to 11 cycles, was carried out with a sample-barcoded 5' primer and a J-beta primer mix. Researchers report that each sample yielded at least 2.5 million CDR3-containing paired-end reads. TCRdb redid the calling of the 5' RACE reads with MiXCR, one entry per CDR3 protein. The data contain about 670,000 distinct CDR3 sequences, roughly half of them seen just once; the ten biggest clones take up roughly 13%. The amount of total RNA extracted per sample was at least 6 micrograms.

Sequenced: blood. The rearrangement uses TRBV15 and TRBJ2-3, with D unresolved. The TCR sequence derives from an elderly woman in good health. Here the CDR3 DNA reads TGTGCCACCAGCAGACCTACAGATACGCAGTATTTT. The encoded protein is CATSRPTDTQYF.